What follows are 17 T cell receptor beta chains derived from one specimen sequenced in a study of long-term antiretroviral therapy in people with HIV. Run at survey level, the immunoSEQ assay was version v3.0. Clones were read by immunoSEQ multiplex PCR, and TCRdb kept only the in-frame ones, dropping some. Of 20,000 to 30,000 clones detected, 81% appear once; the ten largest clones hold 16%. The material was unsorted PBMCs, obtained at the start of antiretroviral therapy, before treatment. The source is a woman in her late teens or twenties with HIV.

This chain connects TRBV9 to TRBJ2-1; D is unclear. The V end was cut by 2 bases, the J end by 2 bases, with 8 bases between. This CDR3 comprises 14 residues. Germline V gene sequence: CDR1 SGDLS, CDR2 YYNGEE. Here the CDR3 DNA reads TGTGCCAGCAGCGTCTTCGAAACCTACAATGAGCAGTTCTTC. Protein: CASSVFETYNEQFF.

V and J are TRBV27 and TRBJ2-3, with a weak D call TRBD1 (6 bases). V was cut by 0 bases and J by 7 bases, with 20 bases left in between. The germline CDR1 and CDR2 sequences are MNHEY and SMNVEV (reference sequence). There are 17 residues in the CDR3. The CDR3 loop reads CASSLSGAVLRVNTQYF. The CDR3 nucleotides read TGTGCCAGCAGTTTATCGGGGGCGGTTTTACGCGTGAATACGCAGTATTTT.

The V call is TRBV28, the J call TRBJ2-7; 7 bases fit TRBD2. The CDR3 is 14 residues long. V shed 10 bases, J shed 0 bases, and the junction held 9 bases outside the gene matches. The germline V gene encodes CDR1 MDHEN and CDR2 SYDVKM. In DNA, the CDR3 is TGTGCCACCCTCGCTGCGGGAGCCTCCTACGAGCAGTACTTC. Amino acids: CATLAAGASYEQYF.

The chain is built from TRBV11-2 and TRBJ2-5; 9 nucleotides match TRBD1. The CDR3 is 14 amino acids. With V trimmed by 5 bases and J by 4 bases, 5 bases remained unmatched. Germline-derived CDR1 and CDR2 are SGHAT and FQNNGV. The CDR3, as DNA: TGTGCCAGCAGCAGGACAGGGGTCGGAGAGACCCAGTACTTC. This sequence encodes CASSRTGVGETQYF.

The V and J genes are TRBV5-4 and TRBJ1-2, with 12 bases lining up with TRBD1. Trimming removed 5 bases from V and 8 bases from J; junction bases left unmatched: 4. This CDR3 region has 13 residues. Germline V CDR1 and CDR2: SGHNT, YYREEE (reference sequence). CDR3 region: CASRGTGGKGYTF. In nucleotides, the CDR3 is TGTGCCAGCAGGGGGACAGGGGGCAAAGGCTACACCTTC.

This clone was detected once. The chain employs TRBV5-5 and TRBJ2-2; 11 nucleotides align to TRBD2. The germline V gene has CDR1 SGHKS and CDR2 YYEKEE (reference sequence). The J segment lost 1 base and the V segment lost 2 bases, leaving 4 bases of the junction unmatched. The CDR3 length is 17 residues. Written as DNA, the CDR3 is TGTGCCAGCAGCTTTTGGCTAGCGGGAGGGAACACCGGGGAGCTGTTTTTT. Its protein is CASSFWLAGGNTGELFF.

The CDR3 here is CASSSFATGGLNTGELFF. The CDR3, as DNA: TGTGCCAGCAGCTCATTTGCCACAGGGGGCTTGAACACCGGGGAGCTGTTTTTT. The genes are TRBV5-6 and TRBJ2-2; 9 bases are shared with TRBD1. CDR3 size: 18 residues. The V and J ends lost 3 bases and 1 base, in that order; junction bases with no gene match: 10. From germline, CDR1 is SGHDT and CDR2 YYEEEE.

The J gene is TRBJ2-7, the V gene TRBV4-2; perhaps D is TRBD1 or TRBD2 (5 bases each). Trimming left V 1 base short and J 3 bases short, with 16 bases between. Germline V gene data show CDR1 as LGHNA and CDR2 as YNFKEQ. The CDR3 is 16 amino acids. The CDR3 sequence: CASSQVGASRDYEQYF. The CDR3 region has the DNA TGTGCCAGCAGCCAAGTCGGGGCTAGCAGGGACTACGAGCAGTACTTC.

The J gene is TRBJ2-4, the V gene TRBV11-3; 9 bases match TRBD1. V dropped 4 bases and J dropped 5; count of bases not matched to a gene: 3. Looked up from germline, CDR1 is SGHNT and CDR2 is YENEEA. The CDR3 has 14 residues. The CDR3 DNA sequence: TGTGCCAGCAGCTCGGGACAGGGCGAAAACATTCAGTACTTC. Translation gives CASSSGQGENIQYF.

Comment on this clone: Germline is not matched at one junction end, which may reflect a read error. V and J are TRBV7-2 and TRBJ1-1, with 7 bases aligning to TRBD1. Per germline, CDR1 SGHTA and CDR2 FQGNSA. The CDR3 is 15 residues long. The CDR3 here is CASRLGLAGGEEAFF. CDR3 nucleotide sequence: TGTGCCAGCAGATTAGGCTTGGCAGGGGGGGAGGAAGCTTTCTTT.

The chain is built from TRBV20-1 and TRBJ1-2; D might be TRBD1 (6 bases). The CDR3 length is 11 residues. V lost 6 bases and J 4 bases, leaving 9 bases between the germline ends. Germline V gene sequence: CDR1 DFQATT, CDR2 SNEGSKA (reference sequence). CDR3 amino acids: CSAGQSYGYTF. The CDR3 bases are TGCAGTGCCGGACAGAGCTATGGCTACACCTTC.

The chain combines TRBV28 with TRBJ2-1; 12 bases are a match to TRBD2. Germline-derived CDR1 and CDR2 are MDHEN and SYDVKM. The CDR3 totals 16 residues. V was pared by 3 bases and J by 7 bases, with 7 bases of the junction left unmatched. The CDR3 region is CASSFPSGRVLNEQFF. The DNA of the CDR3 is TGTGCCAGCAGTTTTCCTAGCGGGAGGGTTTTGAATGAGCAGTTCTTC.

This clone was counted a few times. V and J are TRBV5-6 and TRBJ2-6; D gene uncertain. The CDR3 covers 14 residues. Trimming removed 2 bases from V and 1 base from J, with 4 bases in between. Per germline, CDR1 SGHDT and CDR2 YYEEEE. CDR3 residues: CASSLGSGANVLTF. In nucleotides, the CDR3 is TGTGCCAGCAGCTTAGGATCTGGGGCCAACGTCCTGACTTTC.

The chain uses TRBV5-4 and TRBJ2-3; weak D call: TRBD2 (5 bases). V lost 4 bases to trimming and J lost 1 base, with 16 bases between them. Germline V gives CDR1 SGHNT, CDR2 YYREEE (reference sequence). There are 16 residues in the CDR3. The CDR3 DNA reads TGTGCCAGCAGCCCTCCGCCGGGATCTGGCACAGATACGCAGTATTTT. It encodes CASSPPPGSGTDTQYF.

This clone appeared a single time. The CDR3 is CVLGLNRGLGNTEAFF. The CDR3 DNA follows: TGTGTCCTGGGGCTGAACAGGGGGCTTGGGAACACTGAAGCTTTCTTT. This chain links TRBV5-3 with TRBJ1-1; 9 bases align to TRBD1. TRBV5-3 qualifies as an ORF whose function is uncertain. The CDR3 runs 16 residues.

The chain couples TRBV18 to TRBJ2-5; tentative D call: TRBD1 (5 bases). The CDR3 totals 15 residues. Germline-derived CDR1 and CDR2 are KGHSH and LQKENI. V lost 8 bases, J lost 2 bases, and 18 bases lay in between. In DNA, the CDR3 is TGTGCCAGCGTCGAAATCCAGGGTCTTCAAGAGACCCAGTACTTC. Protein sequence: CASVEIQGLQETQYF.

This clone has just a few counts. This chain joins TRBV19 and TRBJ1-1, with 8 bases fitting TRBD1. In germline, CDR1 is LNHDA, CDR2 SQIVND (reference sequence). This CDR3 is 12 amino acids long. With 5 bases clipped from V and 8 bases from J, the junction kept 4 bases outside the gene matches. Here the CDR3 DNA reads TGTGCCAGTAGTGCCCGACAGGGGGAAGCTTTCTTT. It codes for CASSARQGEAFF.